What follows are 8 T cell receptor beta chains derived from one specimen sequenced in a study of CD8 T cells in Susac syndrome. With random hexamers, reverse transcription was performed on about 0.5 to 1 ug of RNA. TCRdb passed the immunoSEQ multiplex PCR reads through MiXCR, listing each CDR3 protein once. The sample lists about 89,000 distinct CDR3 sequences, over 85% occurring once. The specimen sequenced was CD8+ T cells from PBMCs. Every receptor here comes from a human donor in good health.

The chain links TRBV7-9 to TRBJ2-5, with 8 bases lining up with TRBD1. The CDR3 is 15 amino acids. In germline, CDR1 is SEHNR, CDR2 FQNEAQ (reference sequence). Trimming removed 6 bases from V and 4 bases from J; junction bases left unmatched: 10. CDR3 coding DNA: TGTGCCAGCAGACCTGGACAGGGCGGACGAGAGACCCAGTACTTC. Encoded protein: CASRPGQGGRETQYF.

The chain uses TRBV5-1 and TRBJ2-1, with 11 bases matching TRBD2. The trim removed 7 bases at V and 6 bases at J, leaving 6 bases unmatched. This CDR3 is built from 14 residues. The germline V gene encodes CDR1 SGHRS and CDR2 YFSETQ. CDR3 residues: CASGGGTSGNEQFF. The CDR3 bases are TGCGCCAGCGGGGGGGGGACTAGCGGCAATGAGCAGTTCTTC.

CDR3 sequence (DNA): TGCAGCGTTGACTTAGGGGGGGCAGATGGCTACACCTTC. Its protein is CSVDLGGADGYTF. V and J are TRBV29-1 and TRBJ1-2, with D possibly matching TRBD1 (6 bases). Germline CDR1 SQVTM, CDR2 ANQGSEA. The length of the CDR3 is 13 residues. V was clipped by 3 bases and J by 6 bases, with 14 bases between them.

The rearrangement links TRBV12-3 or TRBV12-4 to TRBJ1-1, with TRBD1 identical over 11 bases. The V segment lost 4 bases and the J segment 5 bases; nucleotides outside the gene matches: 6. The length of the CDR3 is 15 residues. Written as DNA, the CDR3 is TGTGCCAGCAGTTCCCCCTGGGACAGGGGGACTGAAGCTTTCTTT. Encoded protein: CASSSPWDRGTEAFF.

CDR3 residues: CASRSLYQETQYF. The CDR3 DNA follows: TGTGCCAGCAGGTCCCTGTACCAAGAGACCCAGTACTTC. This chain links TRBV27 with TRBJ2-5, with no clear D. CDR1 is MNHEY, CDR2 SMNVEV, per germline (reference sequence). Deletions cut 6 bases from V and 0 bases from J, with 8 bases between. CDR3 length: 13 amino acids.

This rearrangement joins TRBV7-9 to TRBJ2-3; TRBD2 agrees at 7 bases. J gave up 2 bases and V 2 bases, and 10 bases lay outside the gene matches. The germline V gene has CDR1 SEHNR and CDR2 FQNEAQ (reference sequence). CDR3 length equals 17 residues. The CDR3: CASSLPESGEPTDTQYF. The CDR3 DNA reads TGTGCCAGCAGCTTACCGGAGAGCGGGGAGCCCACAGATACGCAGTATTTT.

The gene calls are TRBV2 and TRBJ1-5; D is possibly TRBD1 (6 bases). The CDR3 loop spans 17 amino acids. The V and J ends lost 6 bases and 1 base respectively, with 19 bases between them. Germline V gene data show CDR1 as SNHLY and CDR2 as FYNNEI. This CDR3 reads CASSARLQGGSNQPQHF. The CDR3 bases are TGTGCCAGCAGCGCCCGCTTACAGGGAGGGAGCAATCAGCCCCAGCATTTT.

The chain carries TRBV23-1 and TRBJ2-3, with TRBD2 identical over 14 bases. TRBV23-1 is an open reading frame, and its role is uncertain. The ends lost 0 bases at V and 2 bases at J; junction bases unmatched: 10. This CDR3 has 20 residues. CDR3 nucleotide sequence: TGCGCCAGCAGTCAATCTGGAAAAGGACTAGCGGGGGGCCTCACAGATACGCAGTATTTT. Amino acids: CASSQSGKGLAGGLTDTQYF.